One and the same sample provided the 28 T cell receptor beta chains below, sequenced in a study of shared clonotypes between healthy human individuals. The data were produced by immunoSEQ multiplex PCR, yet TCRdb's version contains in-frame clones alone and is incomplete. In the table there are over a million clones, 98% of which are singletons. What was sequenced was naive CD4+ T cells sorted from blood. As for subset: CD45RA+ positively selected. Every receptor here comes from a young man in good health.

A word on this clone: The identical CDR3 is also encoded by other nucleotide sequences in the sample. This chain joins TRBV9 and TRBJ1-1; 8 positions agree with TRBD1. Germline CDR1 and CDR2: SGDLS and YYNGEE. The CDR3 sequence is 15 residues long. The J segment lost 1 base and the V segment lost 0 bases, leaving 2 bases of the junction unmatched. The CDR3 protein is CASSVGGQGNTEAFF. CDR3 nucleotide sequence: TGTGCCAGCAGCGTAGGCGGACAGGGGAACACTGAAGCTTTCTTT.

This rearrangement joins TRBV28 to TRBJ2-3; TRBD2 matches 15 bases. This CDR3 is 14 amino acids long. The germline CDR1 and CDR2 sequences are MDHEN and SYDVKM. V trimming: 7 bases; J trimming: 8 bases; junction bases outside the gene matches: 4. CDR3 sequence (DNA): TGTGCCAGCAAGGGGACTAGCGGGAGGTTTACGCAGTATTTT. It encodes CASKGTSGRFTQYF.

The CDR3 DNA follows: TGTGCCAGCAGCCCCTCCCCAGGGGGCGGGAGGGATAACTATGGCTACACCTTC. Translation gives CASSPSPGGGRDNYGYTF. The chain joins TRBV7-6 to TRBJ1-2; 8 nucleotides align to TRBD1. The J segment lost 1 base and the V segment lost 5 bases, leaving 15 bases of the junction unmatched. Germline V gene data show CDR1 as SGHVS and CDR2 as FNYEAQ. This CDR3 has 18 amino acids.

This rearrangement joins TRBV28 to TRBJ2-7; D might be TRBD1 (7 bases). V was clipped by 11 bases and J by 1 base, with 18 bases between them. CDR1 and CDR2 from the germline V gene are MDHEN and SYDVKM. This CDR3 contains 14 residues. In DNA, the CDR3 is TGTGCCTCCACCGGGGCAGGGGGGTCCTACGAGCAGTACTTC. This encodes CASTGAGGSYEQYF.

In regard to this clone: Other DNA sequences in the same sample also yield this CDR3. The chain joins TRBV29-1 to TRBJ2-5; no firm D call. The CDR3 consists of 11 residues. V was trimmed by 4 bases and J by 1 base, leaving 4 bases between them. Germline V gives CDR1 SQVTM, CDR2 ANQGSEA. CDR3 in DNA: TGCAGCGTTGGCCCCCAAGAGACCCAGTACTTC. Its translation is CSVGPQETQYF.

The genes are TRBV5-5 and TRBJ2-5; 9 positions match TRBD2. Germline CDR1 is SGHKS and CDR2 is YYEKEE (reference sequence). Germline trimming cut 3 bases from V and 5 bases from J; bases unmatched to any gene: 5. This CDR3 region has 14 residues. CDR3 DNA: TGTGCCAGCAGCTCGGGACTAGCAATCGAGACCCAGTACTTC. It specifies CASSSGLAIETQYF.

The chain joins TRBV19 to TRBJ1-2; perhaps TRBD1 as D (6 bases). Between the trimmed V and J ends, which lost 8 bases and 4 bases, there was a span of 11 bases. Germline CDR1 reads LNHDA; CDR2 reads SQIVND (reference sequence). CDR3 length: 12 residues. The CDR3 protein is CASWGLPYGYTF. The CDR3 DNA sequence: TGTGCCAGTTGGGGGCTGCCCTATGGCTACACCTTC.

The chain combines TRBV18 with TRBJ2-7; D is possibly TRBD1 (5 bases). Germline lookup yields CDR1 KGHSH and CDR2 LQKENI. The V and J ends lost 0 bases and 1 base respectively, with 10 bases between them. The CDR3 is 15 residues long. The CDR3 coding sequence is TGTGCCAGCTCACCACCGGTAGGGGTGTCCTACGAGCAGTACTTC. Its translation is CASSPPVGVSYEQYF.

V is TRBV10-3 and J is TRBJ1-5; D is possibly TRBD1 (5 bases). The CDR3 totals 14 residues. The V and J ends lost 3 bases and 0 bases respectively, with 6 bases between them. Germline V lookup: CDR1 ENHRY, CDR2 SYGVKD. The CDR3 loop is CAISDGGSNQPQHF. CDR3 nucleotides: TGTGCCATCAGTGATGGGGGTAGCAATCAGCCCCAGCATTTT.

The chain is built from TRBV7-2 and TRBJ2-1; TRBD1 agrees at 7 bases. The CDR3 runs to 18 residues. The junction had 17 bases not matched to a gene; V was cut back by 5 bases and J by 4 bases. Germline CDR1 reads SGHTA; CDR2 reads FQGNSA. The CDR3 bases are TGTGCCAGCAGCACTGGGGTCTCCGGACAGGAAATTTACAATGAGCAGTTCTTC. As protein: CASSTGVSGQEIYNEQFF.

This sequence joins TRBV6-1 and TRBJ2-2; D is ambiguous. V lost 5 bases and J lost 3, with 7 bases in between. This CDR3 spans 13 amino acids. Germline V CDR1 and CDR2: MNHNS, SASEGT. CDR3 amino acids: CASSRRDTGELFF. As DNA, the CDR3 is TGTGCCAGCAGTCGCCGGGACACCGGGGAGCTGTTTTTT.

The V and J genes are TRBV14 and TRBJ2-7; tentative D call: TRBD1 (5 bases). Between the trimmed V and J ends, which lost 2 bases and 5 bases, there was a span of 13 bases. Germline CDR1 and CDR2: SGHDN and FVKESK. This CDR3 region has 14 residues. CDR3 region: CASSQYLARDEQYF. CDR3 nucleotides: TGTGCCAGCAGCCAATACCTTGCCAGGGACGAGCAGTACTTC.

The chain is built from TRBV5-1 and TRBJ1-1; D gene unclear. The CDR3 has 13 residues. Trimming took 4 bases from V and 1 from J, leaving 8 bases between them. Germline CDR1 SGHRS, CDR2 YFSETQ. The CDR3 protein is CASSQLPNTEAFF. The CDR3 nucleotides are TGCGCCAGCAGCCAACTACCGAACACTGAAGCTTTCTTT.

CDR3 sequence: CASSSDRNTEAFF. The CDR3 bases are TGTGCCAGCAGCTCGGACAGAAACACTGAAGCTTTCTTT. The chain has TRBV7-3 and TRBJ1-1; D possibly corresponds to TRBD1 (6 bases). V was cut by 4 bases and J by 2 bases, with 8 bases left in between. Germline CDR1 SGHTA, CDR2 FQGTGA. The length of the CDR3 is 13 residues.

This clone was observed a single time. The genes are TRBV5-6 and TRBJ2-7; TRBD2 might be the D (6 bases). The CDR3 length is 16 residues. V gave up 4 bases and J gave up 5 bases, with 22 bases separating them. Germline CDR1 SGHDT, CDR2 YYEEEE. Written as DNA, the CDR3 is TGTGCCAGCAGCCCCGGGACTCTTAAGAGGATGGACGAGCAGTACTTC. It encodes CASSPGTLKRMDEQYF.

The gene calls are TRBV28 and TRBJ2-5, with D uncertain. Germline V gene data show CDR1 as MDHEN and CDR2 as SYDVKM. V lost 1 base, J lost 4 bases, and 7 bases lay in between. This CDR3 comprises 13 residues. CDR3 protein: CASSLLGRETQYF. The CDR3 DNA sequence: TGTGCCAGCAGTTTATTGGGCAGAGAGACCCAGTACTTC.

The count of this clone is one. The gene calls are TRBV5-5 and TRBJ1-4, with 8 bases that match TRBD1. With V trimmed by 0 bases and J by 3 bases, 1 base remained unmatched. Germline CDR1 reads SGHKS; CDR2 reads YYEKEE (reference sequence). The length of the CDR3 is 15 residues. The CDR3 sequence: CASSLDRGANEKLFF. The CDR3, as DNA: TGTGCCAGCAGCTTGGACAGGGGGGCTAATGAAAAACTGTTTTTT.

On this clone itself: This sample includes further DNA sequences coding for the same CDR3. V and J are TRBV18 and TRBJ2-7, with unresolved D. Germline assignment: CDR1 KGHSH and CDR2 LQKENI. V was trimmed by 1 base and J by 3 bases, leaving 7 bases between them. The CDR3 runs 13 residues. As DNA, the CDR3 is TGTGCCAGCTCACCACGCGGATACTACGAGCAGTACTTC. Residues: CASSPRGYYEQYF.

The chain joins TRBV18 to TRBJ2-1, with D possibly matching TRBD1 (6 bases). The germline CDR1 and CDR2 sequences are KGHSH and LQKENI. Trimming cost V 2 bases and J 2 bases, with 16 bases left between them. The CDR3 runs 17 residues. In nucleotides, the CDR3 is TGTGCCAGCTCACCAACCGACTTGGGGGCCGCCTACAATGAGCAGTTCTTC. Translated, it gives CASSPTDLGAAYNEQFF.

This chain links TRBV7-8 with TRBJ2-7, with 13 bases matching TRBD2. The CDR3 consists of 15 residues. After removal of 5 bases from V and 3 bases from J, the junction contained 4 bases not matched to a gene. Germline V gene sequence: CDR1 SGHVS, CDR2 FQNEAQ. As DNA, the CDR3 is TGTGCCAGCAGCCCGGGACTAGCGGGGATCTACGAGCAGTACTTC. Translated: CASSPGLAGIYEQYF.

A word on this clone: The sample holds other DNA sequences that translate to the same CDR3. The genes are TRBV9 and TRBJ2-3; unclear D gene. V dropped 2 bases and J dropped 2 bases, with 6 bases sitting between them. The CDR3 is made up of 13 amino acids. In germline, CDR1 is SGDLS, CDR2 YYNGEE. CDR3 loop: CASSVTYTDTQYF. In nucleotides, the CDR3 is TGTGCCAGCAGCGTCACTTACACAGATACGCAGTATTTT.

This chain joins TRBV19 and TRBJ2-5; maybe TRBD2 (6 bases). V was cut by 4 bases and J by 3 bases, with 9 bases left in between. The CDR3 sequence is 13 residues long. Germline V lookup: CDR1 LNHDA, CDR2 SQIVND (reference sequence). CDR3: CASSTGGKETQYF. CDR3 in DNA: TGTGCCAGTAGTACCGGCGGGAAAGAGACCCAGTACTTC.

The V call is TRBV5-8, the J call TRBJ2-1; tentative D call: TRBD2 (6 bases). This CDR3 has 16 residues. CDR1 and CDR2 (germline): SGHTS, YDEGEE. The V end was cut by 1 base, the J end by 3 bases, with 14 bases between. CDR3 DNA sequence: TGTGCCAGCAGCTTGAGGGACTTTCTAAACTACAATGAGCAGTTCTTC. It encodes CASSLRDFLNYNEQFF.

V is TRBV2 and J is TRBJ2-6, with D uncertain. V was cut by 8 bases and J by 1 base, with 12 bases left in between. The germline gives CDR1 SNHLY, CDR2 FYNNEI. This CDR3 is built from 15 residues. The CDR3 DNA sequence: TGTGCCAGCCCAGTCGAAGGGTCTGGGGCCAACGTCCTGACTTTC. Protein product: CASPVEGSGANVLTF. Using reference TRBV2 and TRBJ2-6 for the parts outside the CDR3, the full variable domain is EPEVTQTPSHQVTQMGQEVILRCVPISNHLYFYWYRQILGQKVEFLVSFYNNEISEKSEIFDDQFSVERPDGSNFTLKIRSTKLEDSAMYFCASPVEGSGANVLTFGAGSRLTVL.

This chain joins TRBV18 and TRBJ1-4, with D unclear. V was shortened by 2 bases and J by 7 bases, with 14 bases between the two germline ends. CDR1 and CDR2 from the germline V gene are KGHSH and LQKENI. The CDR3 runs to 15 residues. The CDR3 loop reads CASSPGPTSGEKLFF. CDR3 bases: TGTGCCAGCTCACCAGGGCCCACCTCGGGTGAAAAACTGTTTTTT.

This chain links TRBV7-9 with TRBJ2-2; D is unresolved. CDR3 length equals 17 residues. CDR1 and CDR2 (germline): SEHNR, FQNEAQ (reference sequence). Deletions cut 5 bases from V and 0 bases from J, with 16 bases between. Here the CDR3 reads CASSPKRTAANTGELFF. The CDR3 region has the DNA TGTGCCAGCAGCCCCAAAAGGACGGCCGCGAACACCGGGGAGCTGTTTTTT.

The chain is built from TRBV19 and TRBJ1-5; tentative D call: TRBD1 (5 bases). The CDR3 loop spans 13 amino acids. The ends were cut back, 5 bases at V and 8 bases at J, with 13 bases in the middle. CDR1 and CDR2 (germline): LNHDA, SQIVND (reference sequence). Here the CDR3 DNA reads TGTGCCAGTAGTCGACTGGGGCTGGAGCCCCAGCATTTT. Translated: CASSRLGLEPQHF. The full variable domain, in which reference TRBV19 and TRBJ1-5 provide the parts outside the CDR3, is DGGITQSPKYLFRKEGQNVTLSCEQNLNHDAMYWYRQDPGQGLRLIYYSQIVNDFQKGDIAEGYSVSREKKESFPLTVTSAQKNPTAFYLCASSRLGLEPQHFGDGTRLSIL.

As DNA, the CDR3 is TGTGCCAGCAGATATCAGGGGGCGGACACTGAAGCTTTCTTT. Amino acid sequence: CASRYQGADTEAFF. The chain is built from TRBV11-3 and TRBJ1-1; 8 positions match TRBD1. The CDR3 loop spans 14 amino acids. J was trimmed by 3 bases and V by 6 bases; bases with no gene match: 6. Germline lookup yields CDR1 SGHNT and CDR2 YENEEA.